This T cell receptor beta chain derives from a study of blood T cell repertoires in COVID-19 (dated by TCRdb to 2019 to 2021). Broadly, across the study: Collaborator samples came from the United States, Italy and Spain and covered acute and convalescent phases of COVID-19. The material from the prospective study consisted of cDNA or gDNA derived from T cells, B-cell-depleted T cells, or PBMCs. Deeply sampled blood TCRbeta repertoires from subjects exposed to, actively infected with, or recovered from COVID-19 were included in the dataset. The repertoires were released in a freely available public database meant as a resource for research on the immune response to SARS-CoV-2. Samples came from the ongoing ImmuneRACE study (first 160 participants) plus 1,254 subjects from 6 global collaborators. Sample metadata almost always included a de-identified subject ID, COVID-19 status, age in years and sex. HLA class I and class II types, where available, came from metadata supplied by the sample provider rather than from assay-based typing. What the authors observed across the whole study: Clinical and demographic metadata were provided uncurated, with the amount varying by source and participant.

CDR1 and CDR2 are read off the germline V gene as MNHEY and SVGEGT. The CDR3 sequence holds 15 residues, the cysteine and phenylalanine included. Only the CDR3 region is kept as DNA, spanning 45 bases read in frame from base 1. Trimming removed 4 bases from V and 3 bases from J, leaving 16 bases between the germline ends. TCRbeta CDR3 regions were amplified from genomic DNA using the immunoSEQ Assay, a bias-controlled multiplex PCR. The published analysis was carried out like this. Nucleated cell counts per sample were estimated from amplification of reference gene primers within the assay. Sequence reads were collapsed and filtered to measure the absolute abundance of every unique TCRbeta CDR3 rearrangement. For each sample, productive Simpson clonality was calculated as the square root of Simpson's diversity index across productive rearrangements. TCRdb mirrors the immuneACCESS table, restricted to in-frame sequences. Some clones are absent from its copies; in checked studies, under half trace to an unresolved V gene, and the reason for the others is unknown. V, J and clone size are taken as reported in that table, and D and trimming were inferred from the DNA itself. Here the sample has 240,000 or so clones; roughly nine tenths occur a single time. The ten largest clonotypes hold 6.2% of the sample.

About this clone itself: Its antigen specificity is not known. Per-base qualities were not stored, and no clone one base away is much larger.

The collaborating institutions used their own protocols to collect whole blood in K2EDTA tubes. For TCRbeta analysis, collaborators shipped samples as frozen whole blood, isolated PBMCs, or DNA extracted from either of those sample types. The chain links TRBV6-2 or TRBV6-3 with TRBJ2-7; no D gene call is confident. The sequence came from a man aged 55 to 70 with acute or convalescent COVID-19. Material for sequencing was peripheral blood. This receptor has the CDR3 CASSLPLPPYYEQYF. The DNA is TGTGCCAGCAGTTTACCCCTCCCGCCCTACTACGAGCAGTACTTC.